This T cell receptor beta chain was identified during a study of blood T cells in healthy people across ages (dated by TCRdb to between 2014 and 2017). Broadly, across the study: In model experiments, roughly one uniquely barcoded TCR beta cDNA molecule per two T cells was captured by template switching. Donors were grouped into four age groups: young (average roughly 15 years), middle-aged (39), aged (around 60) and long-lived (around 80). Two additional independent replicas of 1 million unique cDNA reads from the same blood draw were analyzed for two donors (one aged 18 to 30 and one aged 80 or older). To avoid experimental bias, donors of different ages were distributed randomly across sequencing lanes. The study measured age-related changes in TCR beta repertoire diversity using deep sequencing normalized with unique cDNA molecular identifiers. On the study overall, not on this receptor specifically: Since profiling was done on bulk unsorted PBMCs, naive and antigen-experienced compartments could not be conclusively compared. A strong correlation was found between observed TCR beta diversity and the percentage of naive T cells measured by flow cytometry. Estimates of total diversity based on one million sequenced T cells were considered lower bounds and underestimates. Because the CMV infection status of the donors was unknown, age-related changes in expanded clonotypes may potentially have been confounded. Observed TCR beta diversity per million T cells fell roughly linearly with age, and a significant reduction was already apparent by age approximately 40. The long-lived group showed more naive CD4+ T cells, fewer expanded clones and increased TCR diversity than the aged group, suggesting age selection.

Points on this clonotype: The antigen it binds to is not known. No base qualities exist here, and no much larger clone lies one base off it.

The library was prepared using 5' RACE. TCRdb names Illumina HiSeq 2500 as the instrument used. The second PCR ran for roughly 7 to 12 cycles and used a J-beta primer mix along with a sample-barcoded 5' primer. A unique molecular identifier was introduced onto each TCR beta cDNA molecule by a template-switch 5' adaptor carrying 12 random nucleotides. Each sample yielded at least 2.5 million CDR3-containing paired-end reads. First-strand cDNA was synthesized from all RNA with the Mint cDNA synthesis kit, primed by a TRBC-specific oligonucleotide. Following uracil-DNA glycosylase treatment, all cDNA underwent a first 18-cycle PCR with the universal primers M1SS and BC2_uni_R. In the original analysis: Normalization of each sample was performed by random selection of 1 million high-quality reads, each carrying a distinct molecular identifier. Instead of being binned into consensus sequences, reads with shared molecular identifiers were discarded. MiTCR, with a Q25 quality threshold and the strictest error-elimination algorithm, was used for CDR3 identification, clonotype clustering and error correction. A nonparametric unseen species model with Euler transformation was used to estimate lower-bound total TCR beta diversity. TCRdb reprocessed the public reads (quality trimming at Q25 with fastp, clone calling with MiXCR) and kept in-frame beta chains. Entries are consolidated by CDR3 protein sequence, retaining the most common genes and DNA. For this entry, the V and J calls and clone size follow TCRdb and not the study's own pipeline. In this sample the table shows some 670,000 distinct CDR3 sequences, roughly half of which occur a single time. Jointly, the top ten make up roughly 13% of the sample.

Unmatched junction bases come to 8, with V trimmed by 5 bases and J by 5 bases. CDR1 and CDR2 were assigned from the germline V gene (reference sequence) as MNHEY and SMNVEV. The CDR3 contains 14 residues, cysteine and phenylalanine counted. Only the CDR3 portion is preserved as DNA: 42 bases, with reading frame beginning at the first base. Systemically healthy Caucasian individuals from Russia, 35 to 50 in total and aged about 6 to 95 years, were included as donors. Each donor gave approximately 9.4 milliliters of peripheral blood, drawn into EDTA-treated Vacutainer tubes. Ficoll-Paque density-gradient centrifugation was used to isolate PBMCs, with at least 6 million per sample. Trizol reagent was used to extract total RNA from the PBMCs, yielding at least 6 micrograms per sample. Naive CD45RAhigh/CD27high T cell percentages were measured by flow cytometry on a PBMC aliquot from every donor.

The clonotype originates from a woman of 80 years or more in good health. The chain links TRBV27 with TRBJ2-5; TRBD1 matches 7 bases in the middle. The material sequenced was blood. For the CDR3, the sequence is CASSPYRGSETQYF. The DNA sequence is TGTGCCAGCAGTCCCTACAGGGGCTCGGAGACCCAGTACTTC.